This T cell receptor beta chain was captured by sequencing in a study of T cell responses to AZD1222 COVID-19 vaccine. Clones were sequenced by immunoSEQ multiplex PCR, and TCRdb holds only the in-frame ones, with some missing. Altogether approximately 150,000 clones are present, around 90% being singletons, with the ten largest covering about 3.3%. Germline V gene data show CDR1 as SGHKS and CDR2 as YYEKEE (reference sequence). V trimming: 0 bases; J trimming: 3 bases; junction bases outside the gene matches: 6. The CDR3 loop spans 16 amino acids. This receptor was taken from an adult who received the AZD1222 COVID-19 vaccine. Specimen: peripheral blood, collected 28 days after the second AZD1222 dose. The chain links TRBV5-5 to TRBJ2-7, with 10 bases lining up with TRBD1. CDR3 DNA sequence: TGTGCCAGCAGCTTGGTTCCGACAGGGGGCATCTACGAGCAGTACTTC. It specifies CASSLVPTGGIYEQYF.